The T cell receptor beta chain under discussion was sequenced for a study of OX40 agonist ivuxolimab in advanced cancers. Notes on the research overall: Ivuxolimab was a fully human IgG2 agonistic monoclonal antibody targeting the costimulatory receptor OX40 (CD134). Three dose-escalation patients achieved partial responses, one with hepatocellular carcinoma and two with cutaneous melanoma. The purpose of peripheral TCRbeta sequencing was to test whether ivuxolimab changed TCR sequence diversity and led to clonal T-cell expansion. The monotherapy dose-escalation portion (N of about 47 patients) of the phase I ivuxolimab trial is reported in the paper. The dose-escalation cohort was 82.7% male with a mean age of about 58 years, ranging from roughly 23 to 90. Of the approximately 50 dose-escalation patients, hepatocellular carcinoma was present in about 20, melanoma in roughly 15, renal cell carcinoma in 9 and head and neck cancer in 9. Intravenous ivuxolimab was administered to patients every 2 weeks at six dose levels: 0.01, 0.1, 0.3, 1.5, 3 and 10 mg/kg. Prior anti-PD-1, anti-PD-L1 or anti-CTLA-4 therapy was permitted, and checkpoint inhibitors had been received by about 37% of dose-escalation patients. General study outcomes and caveats: Low levels of normalized T-cell clonal expansion were also seen in some patients who did not respond. In the 0.1-3.0 mg/kg groups, partial responders were among the patients with the lowest normalized peripheral clonal expansion, particularly in CD8+ T cells. After ivuxolimab, expanded clones were on average more numerous among CD8+ T cells than among CD4+ T cells. Clonal expansion of both CD4+ and CD8+ blood T cells was observed from baseline to week 6 at doses 0.1 to 3.0 mg/kg. Antigen specificity was not determined for the clonally expanded peripheral T cells.

The trial excluded patients who had a history of autoimmune disease or who were on systemic immunosuppression. Peripheral blood for TCR sequencing was collected from all dose cohorts at baseline, on cycle 4 day 1, and on cycle 7 day 1. The samples were taken from a phase I, first-in-human, multicenter, open-label dose-escalation trial of ivuxolimab. Adults with locally advanced or metastatic melanoma, renal cell carcinoma, hepatocellular carcinoma or head and neck squamous cell carcinoma were enrolled in the trial. Before TCR sequencing, CD4+ and CD8+ T cells were separately sorted from peripheral blood. CDR1 and CDR2 were assigned from the germline V gene as MDHEN and SYDVKM. Including the terminal cysteine and phenylalanine, the CDR3 comprises 18 residues. Of the read, only the CDR3 DNA is kept; its 54 bases are in frame from base 1. The junction shows trimming of 6 bases on V and 5 bases on J, and the gene matches do not reach 13 bases of it.

For sequencing of the TCRbeta CDR3 region, genomic DNA was extracted from the sorted cells. TCRbeta CDR3 regions were sequenced using the immunoSEQ Assay. The immuneACCESS repertoire file appears here via TCRdb, limited to in-frame rearrangements. These files lack a portion of the clones; in checked studies, under half of the deficit traces to unresolved V genes, and the cause of the others is not known. For this sample the table gives approximately 82,000 clones, of which roughly 86% were detected only once. The ten largest clones capture around 25% of the sample. This clone appeared a single time. Its antigen is still unknown. No much larger clone is present one base from it, and per-base qualities are unavailable.

Sequencing used CD4+ or CD8+ T cells sorted from blood, obtained in a trial of the OX40 agonist ivuxolimab. The receptor chain draws on TRBV28 and TRBJ2-5, and 15 junction bases match TRBD2. This clonotype was obtained from an adult with an advanced solid tumor such as melanoma, head and neck, liver or kidney cancer. CDR3 region: CASSPFRTSGGATETQYF. The sequenced DNA is TGTGCCAGCAGCCCATTCAGGACTAGCGGGGGGGCAACGGAGACCCAGTACTTC.